This is a list of T cell receptor beta chains from one sample in a study of OX40 agonist ivuxolimab in advanced cancers. This table comes from immunoSEQ multiplex PCR, and its TCRdb copy is limited to in-frame clones, with some not included. The data show 75,000 to 90,000 clones, less than 95% seen once. Sequenced material: CD4+ or CD8+ T cells sorted from blood, taken in a trial of the OX40 agonist ivuxolimab. All receptors derive from an adult with an advanced solid tumor such as melanoma, head and neck, liver or kidney cancer. Each CDR3 is given with its conserved first and last residue. A D gene is named only where the DNA matches it firmly. The size of a clone is reported for some rows only, either as once, few or many, or as a class for expanded clones.

D gene	V gene	clone size	J gene	CDR3 protein	CDR3 DNA
.	TRBV9	.	TRBJ2-2	CASSPRGTGELFF	TGTGCCAGCAGCCCCCGCGGGACCGGGGAGCTGTTTTTT
TRBD1	TRBV28	.	TRBJ2-2	CASIRGRTGELFF	TGTGCCAGCATCAGGGGGCGGACCGGGGAGCTGTTTTTT
.	TRBV6-5	.	TRBJ2-1	CASRKDSYNEQFF	TGTGCCAGCAGGAAAGACAGCTACAATGAGCAGTTCTTC
.	TRBV7-8	.	TRBJ2-5	CASSSPNQETQYF	TGTGCCAGCAGTTCTCCAAACCAAGAGACCCAGTACTTC
TRBD2	TRBV30	.	TRBJ2-3	CAWSVGLAGPTDTQYF	TGTGCCTGGAGTGTCGGACTAGCGGGACCCACAGATACGCAGTATTTT
.	TRBV4-3	.	TRBJ2-2	CASSPRVLKYPPGTGELFF	TGCGCCAGCAGCCCCCGAGTCCTGAAGTACCCCCCCGGCACCGGGGAGCTGTTTTTT
TRBD2	TRBV6-5	.	TRBJ2-1	CASSYGLAGHNEQFF	TGTGCCAGCAGTTACGGGTTAGCGGGACACAATGAGCAGTTCTTC
.	TRBV6-5	.	TRBJ2-3	CASKGGLNTQYF	TGTGCCAGCAAAGGCGGGTTAAATACGCAGTATTTT
.	TRBV6-5	.	TRBJ1-6	CASSYGQSVPPLHF	TGTGCCAGCAGTTACGGACAGTCGGTTCCACCCCTCCACTTT
.	TRBV28	once	TRBJ1-5	CASSHGQRGNQPQHF	TGTGCCAGCAGCCACGGACAGCGGGGCAATCAGCCCCAGCATTTT
.	TRBV4-3	few	TRBJ2-5	CASSQGESGPSETQYF	TGCGCCAGCAGCCAAGGGGAGTCCGGACCGTCGGAGACCCAGTACTTC
.	TRBV11-2	once	TRBJ2-5	CASSLWGGLFETQYF	TGTGCCAGCAGCTTGTGGGGGGGCTTATTTGAGACCCAGTACTTC
.	TRBV5-1	.	TRBJ1-2	CASSETGPVGGDYGYTF	TGCGCCAGCAGCGAGACGGGTCCGGTTGGGGGAGACTATGGCTACACCTTC
.	TRBV2	.	TRBJ1-2	CASRGTGLGYGYTF	TGTGCCAGCAGGGGGACGGGCCTAGGCTATGGCTACACCTTC
.	TRBV5-4	.	TRBJ1-6	CASSRGAYNSPLHF	TGTGCCAGCAGCCGGGGGGCCTATAATTCACCCCTCCACTTT
TRBD1	TRBV4-3	.	TRBJ1-2	CASSQGQGGYGYTF	TGCGCCAGCAGCCAAGGACAGGGCGGCTATGGCTACACCTTC
.	TRBV7-6	.	TRBJ1-2	CASSLESDGPRTNYGYTF	TGTGCCAGCAGCTTAGAGTCAGATGGACCCCGAACGAACTATGGCTACACCTTC
.	TRBV7-9	.	TRBJ1-1	CASGRSGSNTEAFF	TGTGCCAGCGGGAGGTCGGGGTCTAACACTGAAGCTTTCTTT
TRBD2	TRBV4-3	once	TRBJ2-3	CASSQAPAGTSTDTQYF	TGCGCCAGCAGCCAAGCACCAGCGGGGACTAGCACAGATACGCAGTATTTT